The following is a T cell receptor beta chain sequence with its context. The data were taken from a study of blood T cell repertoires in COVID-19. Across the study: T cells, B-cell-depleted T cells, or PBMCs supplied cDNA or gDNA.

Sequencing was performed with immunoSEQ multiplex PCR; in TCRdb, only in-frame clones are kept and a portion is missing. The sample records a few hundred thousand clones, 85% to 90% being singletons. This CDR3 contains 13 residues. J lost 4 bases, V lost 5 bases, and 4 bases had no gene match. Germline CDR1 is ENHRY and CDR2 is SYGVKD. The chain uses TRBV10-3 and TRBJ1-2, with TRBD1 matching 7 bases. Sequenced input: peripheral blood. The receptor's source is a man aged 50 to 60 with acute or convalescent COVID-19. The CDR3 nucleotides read TGTGCCATCAGTCGGGACAGCGGCTATGGCTACACCTTC. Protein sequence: CAISRDSGYGYTF.